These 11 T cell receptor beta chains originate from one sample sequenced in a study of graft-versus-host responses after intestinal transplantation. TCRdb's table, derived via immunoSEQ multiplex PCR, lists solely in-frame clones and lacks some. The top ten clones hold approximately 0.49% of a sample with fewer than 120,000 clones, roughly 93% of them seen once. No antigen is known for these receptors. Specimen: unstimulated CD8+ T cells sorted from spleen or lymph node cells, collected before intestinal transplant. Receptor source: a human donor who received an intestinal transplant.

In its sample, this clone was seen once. The CDR3 reads CASSNVQGKGELFF. Here the CDR3 DNA reads TGTGCCAGCAGTAATGTACAGGGAAAGGGGGAGCTGTTTTTT. The genes are TRBV6-5 and TRBJ2-2, with TRBD1 as a possible D gene (6 bases). The CDR3 length is 14 residues. V dropped 5 bases and J dropped 8 bases, with 15 bases sitting between them. From germline, CDR1 is MNHEY and CDR2 SVGAGI.

CDR3 protein: CASSDTGTSGSNFHNEQFF. The DNA of the CDR3 is TGTGCCAGCAGCGACACCGGGACTAGCGGGAGTAATTTCCACAATGAGCAGTTCTTC. The chain uses TRBV9 and TRBJ2-1, with 14 bases identical to TRBD2. The V gene end was trimmed by 3 bases and the J gene end by 5 bases; junction bases not matched to a gene: 13. The CDR3 consists of 19 residues. CDR1 and CDR2 from the germline V gene are SGDLS and YYNGEE.

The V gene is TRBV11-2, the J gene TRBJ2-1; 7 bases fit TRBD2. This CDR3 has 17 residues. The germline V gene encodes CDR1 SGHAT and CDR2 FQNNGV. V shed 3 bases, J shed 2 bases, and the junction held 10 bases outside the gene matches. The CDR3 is CASSLSRLAATYNEQFF. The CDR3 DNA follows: TGTGCCAGCAGCTTGTCCAGACTAGCCGCTACCTACAATGAGCAGTTCTTC.

In DNA form, the CDR3 reads TGTGCCAGCTCAAATAAGGGGGCTGGAAACACCATATATTTT. The encoded protein is CASSNKGAGNTIYF. This chain links TRBV2 with TRBJ1-3; D perhaps matches TRBD1 (6 bases). Trimming removed 8 bases at V and 2 bases at J, with 13 bases between. Germline CDR1 and CDR2: SNHLY and FYNNEI. The CDR3 runs 14 residues.

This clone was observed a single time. The CDR3 nucleotides are TGTGCCAGCAGTCTCCCCCAGGTGAACACTGAAGCTTTCTTT. It translates to CASSLPQVNTEAFF. This chain joins TRBV28 and TRBJ1-1; D call uncertain. The CDR3 covers 14 residues. V was cut by 5 bases and J by 0 bases, with 10 bases left in between. CDR1 MDHEN and CDR2 SYDVKM come from the germline V gene.

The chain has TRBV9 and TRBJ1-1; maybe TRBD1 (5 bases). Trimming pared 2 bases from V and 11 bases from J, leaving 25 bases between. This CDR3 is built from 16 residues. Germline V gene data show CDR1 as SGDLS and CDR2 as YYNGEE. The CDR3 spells CASSVKQEASLSGAFF. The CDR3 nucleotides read TGTGCCAGCAGCGTCAAACAGGAGGCCTCCCTCTCCGGCGCTTTCTTT.

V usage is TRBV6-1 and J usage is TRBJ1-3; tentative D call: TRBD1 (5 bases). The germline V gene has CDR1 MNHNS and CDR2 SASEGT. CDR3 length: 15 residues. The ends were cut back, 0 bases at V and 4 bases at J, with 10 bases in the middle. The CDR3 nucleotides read TGTGCCAGCAGTGAAGCGGGGGTTTCAGGAAACACCATATATTTT. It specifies CASSEAGVSGNTIYF.

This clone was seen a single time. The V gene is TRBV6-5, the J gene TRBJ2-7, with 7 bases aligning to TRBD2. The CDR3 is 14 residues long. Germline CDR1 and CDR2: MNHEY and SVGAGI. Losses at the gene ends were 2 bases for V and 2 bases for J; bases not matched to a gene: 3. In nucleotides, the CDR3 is TGTGCCAGCAGTTACAGCGGGGATGCCTACGAGCAGTACTTC. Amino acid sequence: CASSYSGDAYEQYF.

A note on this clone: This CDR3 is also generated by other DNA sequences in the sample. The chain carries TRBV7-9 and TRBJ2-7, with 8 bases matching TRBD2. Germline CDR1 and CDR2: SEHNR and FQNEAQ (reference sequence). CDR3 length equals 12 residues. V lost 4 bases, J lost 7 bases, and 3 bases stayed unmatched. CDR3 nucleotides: TGTGCCAGCAGCTCGGGGGGGTGGGAGCAGTACTTC. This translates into CASSSGGWEQYF.

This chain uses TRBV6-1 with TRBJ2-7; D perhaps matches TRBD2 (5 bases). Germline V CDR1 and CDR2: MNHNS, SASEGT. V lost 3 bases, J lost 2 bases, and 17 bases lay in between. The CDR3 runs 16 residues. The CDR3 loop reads CASSESPHWGAYEQYF. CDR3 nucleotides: TGTGCCAGCAGTGAGAGCCCCCATTGGGGAGCCTACGAGCAGTACTTC.

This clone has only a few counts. This CDR3 reads CASSPGGQENTEAFF. In nucleotides, the CDR3 is TGTGCCAGCAGCCCTGGGGGACAGGAGAACACTGAAGCTTTCTTT. V gene TRBV11-2 combines with J gene TRBJ1-1; 8 nucleotides agree with TRBD1. Germline CDR1 is SGHAT and CDR2 is FQNNGV. The CDR3 is 15 amino acids. Losses at the gene ends were 5 bases for V and 1 base for J; bases not matched to a gene: 6.